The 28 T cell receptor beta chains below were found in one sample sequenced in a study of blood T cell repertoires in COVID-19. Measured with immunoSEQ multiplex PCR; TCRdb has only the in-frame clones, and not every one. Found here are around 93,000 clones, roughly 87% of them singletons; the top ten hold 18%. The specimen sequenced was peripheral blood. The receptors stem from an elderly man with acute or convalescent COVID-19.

The CDR3 nucleotides read TGTGCCAGCAGTGCAAGCGGACAGAATAATAATGAAAAACTGTTTTTT. Translation: CASSASGQNNNEKLFF. The rearrangement joins TRBV2 to TRBJ1-4, with D possibly being TRBD1 (6 bases). Germline CDR1 is SNHLY and CDR2 is FYNNEI. The V gene lost 4 bases and the J gene lost 4 bases, with 16 bases spanning the gap. CDR3 length: 16 residues.

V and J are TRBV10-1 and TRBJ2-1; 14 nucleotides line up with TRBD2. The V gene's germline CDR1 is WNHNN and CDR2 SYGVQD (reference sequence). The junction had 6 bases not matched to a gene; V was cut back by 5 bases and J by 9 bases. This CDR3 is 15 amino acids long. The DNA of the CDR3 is TGCGCCAGCAGTTCGACTAGCGGGAGGGCCAGTGAGCAGTTCTTC. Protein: CASSSTSGRASEQFF.

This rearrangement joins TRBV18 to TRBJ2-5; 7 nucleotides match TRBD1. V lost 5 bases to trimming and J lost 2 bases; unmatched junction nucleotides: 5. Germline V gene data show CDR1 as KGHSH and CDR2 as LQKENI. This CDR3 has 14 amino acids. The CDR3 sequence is CASSETGVQETQYF. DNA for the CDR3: TGTGCCAGCTCAGAAACAGGGGTTCAAGAGACCCAGTACTTC.

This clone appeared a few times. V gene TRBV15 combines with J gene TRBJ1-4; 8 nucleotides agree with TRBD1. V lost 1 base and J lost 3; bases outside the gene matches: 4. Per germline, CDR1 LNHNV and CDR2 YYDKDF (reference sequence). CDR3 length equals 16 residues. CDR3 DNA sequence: TGTGCCACCAGCAGAGGAGGACAGGGCCCTAATGAAAAACTGTTTTTT. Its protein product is CATSRGGQGPNEKLFF.

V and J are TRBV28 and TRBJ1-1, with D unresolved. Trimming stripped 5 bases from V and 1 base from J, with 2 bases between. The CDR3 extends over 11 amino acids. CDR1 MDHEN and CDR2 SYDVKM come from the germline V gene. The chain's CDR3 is CASSRNTEAFF. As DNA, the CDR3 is TGTGCCAGCAGTCGGAACACTGAAGCTTTCTTT.

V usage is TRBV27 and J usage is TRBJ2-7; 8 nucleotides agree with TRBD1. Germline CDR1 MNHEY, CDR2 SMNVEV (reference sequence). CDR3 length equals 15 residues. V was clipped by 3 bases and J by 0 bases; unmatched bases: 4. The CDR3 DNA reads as TGTGCCAGCAGTTTTGGGACAGGCTACTCCTACGAGCAGTACTTC. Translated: CASSFGTGYSYEQYF.

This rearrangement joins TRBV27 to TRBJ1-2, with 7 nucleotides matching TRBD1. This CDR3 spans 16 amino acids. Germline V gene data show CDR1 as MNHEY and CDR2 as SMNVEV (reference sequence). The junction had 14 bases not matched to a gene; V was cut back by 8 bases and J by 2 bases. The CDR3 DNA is TGTGCCAGCCAGGGGGTCGGACATCCGTCAAACTATGGCTACACCTTC. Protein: CASQGVGHPSNYGYTF.

CDR3 nucleotides: TGCGCCAGCAGCCCTACTTCCACCTCCCCATTCTACACCTTC. This encodes CASSPTSTSPFYTF. The J gene is TRBJ1-2, the V gene TRBV5-1; no reliable D call. Deletions cut 4 bases from V and 10 bases from J, with 20 bases between. This CDR3 is 14 amino acids long. Looked up from germline, CDR1 is SGHRS and CDR2 is YFSETQ.

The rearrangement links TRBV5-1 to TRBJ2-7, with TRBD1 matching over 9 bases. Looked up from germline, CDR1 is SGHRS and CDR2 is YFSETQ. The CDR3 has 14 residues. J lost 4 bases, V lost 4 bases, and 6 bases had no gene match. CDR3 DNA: TGCGCCAGCAGCCAACCGGGACAGGGATACGAGCAGTACTTC. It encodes CASSQPGQGYEQYF.

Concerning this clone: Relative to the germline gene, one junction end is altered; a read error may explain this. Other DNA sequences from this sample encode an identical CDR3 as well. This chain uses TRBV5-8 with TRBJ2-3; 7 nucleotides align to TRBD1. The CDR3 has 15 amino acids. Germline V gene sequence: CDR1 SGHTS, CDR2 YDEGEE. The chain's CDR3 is CASSLKGQSTDTQYF. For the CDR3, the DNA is TGTGCCAGCAGCTTGAAGGGACAGAGCACAGATACACAGTATTTT. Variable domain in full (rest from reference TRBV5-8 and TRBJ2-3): EAGVTQSPTHLIKTRGQQATLRCSPISGHTSVYWYQQALGLGLQFLLWYDEGEERNRGNFPPRFSGRQFPNYSSELNVNALELEDSALYLCASSLKGQSTDTQYFGPGTRLTVL.

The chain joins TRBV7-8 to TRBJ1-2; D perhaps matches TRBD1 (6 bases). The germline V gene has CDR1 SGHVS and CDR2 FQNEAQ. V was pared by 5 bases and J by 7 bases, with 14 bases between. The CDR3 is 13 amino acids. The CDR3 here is CASSLQGRIGYTF. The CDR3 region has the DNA TGTGCCAGCAGCCTACAGGGTAGAATTGGCTACACCTTC.

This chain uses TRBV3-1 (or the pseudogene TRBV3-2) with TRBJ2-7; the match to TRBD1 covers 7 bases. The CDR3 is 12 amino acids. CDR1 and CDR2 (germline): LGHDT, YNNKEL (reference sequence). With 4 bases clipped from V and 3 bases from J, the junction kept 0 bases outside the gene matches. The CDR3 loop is CASSRQGYEQYF. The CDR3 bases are TGTGCCAGCAGCCGACAGGGCTACGAGCAGTACTTC.

The CDR3 DNA reads TGTGCCAGCAGTGAACAGGGTAGGGAGCAGTTCTTC. It specifies CASSEQGREQFF. J is TRBJ2-1 and V is TRBV6-1; possibly TRBD1 for D (5 bases). This CDR3 spans 12 amino acids. From germline, CDR1 is MNHNS and CDR2 SASEGT. V was trimmed by 2 bases and J by 10 bases, leaving 9 bases between them.

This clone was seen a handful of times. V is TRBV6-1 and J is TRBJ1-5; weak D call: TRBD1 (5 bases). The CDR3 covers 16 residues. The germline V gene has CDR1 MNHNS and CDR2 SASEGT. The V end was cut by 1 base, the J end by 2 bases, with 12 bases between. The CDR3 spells CASSEVAGNRNQPQHF. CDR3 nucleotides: TGTGCCAGCAGTGAAGTGGCAGGGAACCGCAATCAGCCCCAGCATTTT.

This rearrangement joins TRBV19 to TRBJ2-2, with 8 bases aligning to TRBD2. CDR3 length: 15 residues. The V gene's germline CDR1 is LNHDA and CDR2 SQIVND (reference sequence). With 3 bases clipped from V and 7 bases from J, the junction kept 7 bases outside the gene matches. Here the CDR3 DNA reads TGTGCCAGTAGTATTAATGCGGGGGGAGTCGGGGAGCTGTTTTTT. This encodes CASSINAGGVGELFF.

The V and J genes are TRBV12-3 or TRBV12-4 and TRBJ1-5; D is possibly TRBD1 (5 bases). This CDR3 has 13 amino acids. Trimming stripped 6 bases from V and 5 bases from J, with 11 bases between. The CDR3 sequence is CASRGQPHQPQHF. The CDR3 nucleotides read TGTGCCAGCAGGGGGCAGCCCCATCAGCCCCAGCATTTT.

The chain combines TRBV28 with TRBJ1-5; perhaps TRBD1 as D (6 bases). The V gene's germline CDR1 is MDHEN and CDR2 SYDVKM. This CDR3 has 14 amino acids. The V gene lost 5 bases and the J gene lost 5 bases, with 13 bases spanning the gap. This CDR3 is CASSLTGYDQPQHF. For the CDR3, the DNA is TGTGCCAGCAGTCTCACAGGGTACGATCAGCCCCAGCATTTT. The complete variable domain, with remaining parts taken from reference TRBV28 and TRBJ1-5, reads DVKVTQSSRYLVKRTGEKVFLECVQDMDHENMFWYRQDPGLGLRLIYFSYDVKMKEKGDIPEGYSVSREKKERFSLILESASTNQTSMYLCASSLTGYDQPQHFGDGTRLSIL.

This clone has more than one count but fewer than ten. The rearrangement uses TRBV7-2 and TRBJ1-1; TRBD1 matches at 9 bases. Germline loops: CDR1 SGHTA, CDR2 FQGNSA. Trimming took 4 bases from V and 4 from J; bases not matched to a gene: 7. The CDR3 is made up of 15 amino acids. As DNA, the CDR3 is TGTGCCAGCAGCTCGAACAGGGGGCGGACCACTGAAGCTTTCTTT. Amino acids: CASSSNRGRTTEAFF.

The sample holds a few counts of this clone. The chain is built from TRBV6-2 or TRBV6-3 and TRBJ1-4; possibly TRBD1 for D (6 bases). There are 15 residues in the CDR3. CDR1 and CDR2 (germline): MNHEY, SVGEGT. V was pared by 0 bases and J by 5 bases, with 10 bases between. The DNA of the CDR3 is TGTGCCAGCAGTTACTCGTCAGGGGCGAATGAAAAACTGTTTTTT. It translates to CASSYSSGANEKLFF.

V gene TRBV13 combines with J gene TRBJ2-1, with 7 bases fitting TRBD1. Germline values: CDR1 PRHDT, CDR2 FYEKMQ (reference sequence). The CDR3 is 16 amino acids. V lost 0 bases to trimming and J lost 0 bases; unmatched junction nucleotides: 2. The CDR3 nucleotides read TGTGCCAGCAGCTTAGGACAGGGGAGCTCCTACAATGAGCAGTTCTTC. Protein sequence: CASSLGQGSSYNEQFF.

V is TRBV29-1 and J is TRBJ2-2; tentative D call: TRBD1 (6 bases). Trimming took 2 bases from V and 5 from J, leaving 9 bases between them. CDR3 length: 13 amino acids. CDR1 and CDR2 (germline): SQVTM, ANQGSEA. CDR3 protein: CSVEMQGTGELFF. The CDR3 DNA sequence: TGCAGCGTTGAAATGCAGGGGACCGGGGAGCTGTTTTTT.

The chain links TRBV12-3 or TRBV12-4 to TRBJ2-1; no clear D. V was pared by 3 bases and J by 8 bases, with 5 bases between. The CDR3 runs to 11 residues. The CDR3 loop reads CASSFVHEQFF. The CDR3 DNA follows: TGTGCCAGCAGTTTCGTCCATGAGCAGTTCTTC.

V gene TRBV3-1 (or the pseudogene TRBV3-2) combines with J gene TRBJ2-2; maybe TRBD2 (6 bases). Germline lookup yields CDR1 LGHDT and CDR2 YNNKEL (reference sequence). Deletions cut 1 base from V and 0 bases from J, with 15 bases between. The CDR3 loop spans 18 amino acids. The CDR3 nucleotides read TGTGCCAGCAGCCAAGTTAACCCGGGAGCGGCGAACACCGGGGAGCTGTTTTTT. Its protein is CASSQVNPGAANTGELFF.

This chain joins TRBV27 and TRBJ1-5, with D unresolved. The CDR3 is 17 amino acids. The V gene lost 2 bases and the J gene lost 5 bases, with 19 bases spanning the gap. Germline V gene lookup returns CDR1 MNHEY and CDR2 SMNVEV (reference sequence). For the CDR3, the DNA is TGTGCCAGCAGTTTAACCCCGGGGTTCCGAAGGGATCAGCCCCAGCATTTT. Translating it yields CASSLTPGFRRDQPQHF.

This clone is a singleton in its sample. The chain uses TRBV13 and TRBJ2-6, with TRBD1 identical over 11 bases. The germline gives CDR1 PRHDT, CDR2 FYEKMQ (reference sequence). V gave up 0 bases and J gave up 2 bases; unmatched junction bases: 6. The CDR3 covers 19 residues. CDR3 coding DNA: TGTGCCAGCAGCTTAGGTTGGGACAGGGGGGGGGCTGGGGCCAACGTCCTGACTTTC. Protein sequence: CASSLGWDRGGAGANVLTF.

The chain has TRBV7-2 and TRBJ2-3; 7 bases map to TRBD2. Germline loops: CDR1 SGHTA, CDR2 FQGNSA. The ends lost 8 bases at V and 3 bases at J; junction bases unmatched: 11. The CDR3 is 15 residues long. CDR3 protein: CASSFAGGGTDTQYF. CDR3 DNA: TGTGCCAGCTCCTTTGCCGGGGGAGGGACAGATACGCAGTATTTT.

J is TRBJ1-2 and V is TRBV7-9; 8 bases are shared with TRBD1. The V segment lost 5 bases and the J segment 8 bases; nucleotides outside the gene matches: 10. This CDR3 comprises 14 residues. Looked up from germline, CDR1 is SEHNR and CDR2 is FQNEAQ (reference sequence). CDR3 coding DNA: TGTGCCAGCAGCCCACTCGGGACAGGTGACGGCTACACCTTC. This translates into CASSPLGTGDGYTF.

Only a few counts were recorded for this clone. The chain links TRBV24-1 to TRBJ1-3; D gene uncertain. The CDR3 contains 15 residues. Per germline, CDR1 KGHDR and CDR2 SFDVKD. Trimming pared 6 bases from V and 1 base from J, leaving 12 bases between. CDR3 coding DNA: TGTGCCACCAGTCCCCGGCGAGGGTCTGGAAACACCATATATTTT. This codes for CATSPRRGSGNTIYF.